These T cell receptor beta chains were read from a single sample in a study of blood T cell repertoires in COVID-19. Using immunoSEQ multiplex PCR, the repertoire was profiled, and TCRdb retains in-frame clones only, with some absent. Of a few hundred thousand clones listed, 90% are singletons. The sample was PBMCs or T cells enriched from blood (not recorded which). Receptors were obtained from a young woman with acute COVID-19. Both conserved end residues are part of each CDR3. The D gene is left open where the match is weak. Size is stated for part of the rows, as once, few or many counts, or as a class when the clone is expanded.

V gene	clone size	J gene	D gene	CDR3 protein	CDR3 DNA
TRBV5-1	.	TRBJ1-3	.	CASSLGSFGNTIYF	TGCGCCAGCAGCTTGGGGAGCTTCGGAAACACCATATATTTT
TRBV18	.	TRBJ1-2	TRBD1	CASSEGQGVVYGYTF	TGTGCCAGCTCAGAGGGACAGGGGGTCGTCTATGGCTACACCTTC
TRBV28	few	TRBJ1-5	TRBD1	CASSFGQGRDQPQHF	TGTGCCAGCAGTTTCGGACAGGGGCGGGATCAGCCCCAGCATTTT
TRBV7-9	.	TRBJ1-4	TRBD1	CASSLGQGIEKLFF	TGTGCCAGCAGCCTGGGACAGGGCATTGAAAAACTGTTTTTT
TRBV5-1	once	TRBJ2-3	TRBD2	CASSGSGTSGRVETDTQYF	TGCGCCAGCAGCGGATCCGGGACTAGCGGGAGAGTGGAAACAGATACGCAGTATTTT
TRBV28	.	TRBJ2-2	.	CASSSGQYTGELFF	TGTGCCAGCAGTTCCGGACAGTACACCGGGGAGCTGTTTTTT
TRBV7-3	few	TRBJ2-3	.	CASSPRVGPSTDTQYF	TGTGCCAGCAGCCCTCGGGTGGGGCCCAGCACAGATACGCAGTATTTT
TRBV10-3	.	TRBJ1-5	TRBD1	CAISGRDSSFEPQHF	TGTGCCATCAGTGGTAGGGACAGCTCTTTCGAACCCCAGCATTTT
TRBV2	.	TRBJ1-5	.	CASSTGRTLNQPQHF	TGTGCCAGCAGTACAGGGCGGACCCTCAATCAGCCCCAGCATTTT
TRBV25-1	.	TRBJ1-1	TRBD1	CASSDPTGGYTEAFF	TGTGCCAGCAGTGATCCGACAGGGGGATACACTGAAGCTTTCTTT
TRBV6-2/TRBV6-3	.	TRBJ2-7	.	CASSYYHSPFGQYF	TGTGCCAGCAGTTACTATCATTCCCCCTTCGGGCAGTACTTC
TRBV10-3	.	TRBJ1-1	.	CAISENRENTEAFF	TGTGCCATCAGTGAGAACAGGGAGAACACTGAAGCTTTCTTT
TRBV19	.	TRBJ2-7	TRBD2	CASSNLAGVIGHEQYF	TGTGCCAGTAGTAACCTAGCGGGAGTAATCGGTCACGAGCAGTACTTC
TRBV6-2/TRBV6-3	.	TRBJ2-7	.	CASSYKLGGPGLPTGEQYF	TGTGCCAGCAGTTATAAACTTGGGGGCCCCGGACTGCCAACTGGGGAGCAGTACTTC
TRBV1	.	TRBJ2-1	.	CTSSQGRPAGSYNEQFF	TGCACCAGCAGCCAAGGACGGCCAGCGGGATCCTACAATGAGCAGTTCTTC
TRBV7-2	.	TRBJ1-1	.	CASSYQRGSAEAFF	TGTGCCAGCAGCTACCAAAGGGGTTCGGCTGAAGCTTTCTTT